The TCR beta chain described here comes from a study of glioma-infiltrating T cells. Comments on this clonotype: Its antigen is not known. It may be a read error: a sequence one base away is much more abundant.

Overall study findings and caveats: Tissue and blood shared very few CDR3 sequences.

Germline V gives CDR1 SNHLY, CDR2 FYNNEI. Trimming stripped 9 bases from V and 0 bases from J, with 13 bases between. This CDR3 comprises 14 residues. TCR alpha and beta CDR3 regions were amplified from RNA using iRepertoire nested multiplex PCR. For one-step reverse transcription and amplification, about 85-400 ng of tissue mRNA or PBMC total RNA was used. MiXCR, applied by TCRdb to the multiplex PCR reads, yields one record per CDR3 protein. The data hold fewer than 200,000 distinct CDR3 sequences, with roughly two fifths observed a single time. The clonotype was recovered from a human donor with low-grade glioma or glioblastoma, undergoing nonglioma brain surgery, or in good health (not recorded which). The chain couples TRBV2 to TRBJ2-3; possibly TRBD2 for D (5 bases). Sequencing was performed on glioma tissue, nonneoplastic brain tissue, or PBMCs (not recorded which). The CDR3 DNA reads as TGTGCCAGAACCCTCCGGAGGAGCACAGATACGCAGTATTTT. It yields the protein CARTLRRSTDTQYF.